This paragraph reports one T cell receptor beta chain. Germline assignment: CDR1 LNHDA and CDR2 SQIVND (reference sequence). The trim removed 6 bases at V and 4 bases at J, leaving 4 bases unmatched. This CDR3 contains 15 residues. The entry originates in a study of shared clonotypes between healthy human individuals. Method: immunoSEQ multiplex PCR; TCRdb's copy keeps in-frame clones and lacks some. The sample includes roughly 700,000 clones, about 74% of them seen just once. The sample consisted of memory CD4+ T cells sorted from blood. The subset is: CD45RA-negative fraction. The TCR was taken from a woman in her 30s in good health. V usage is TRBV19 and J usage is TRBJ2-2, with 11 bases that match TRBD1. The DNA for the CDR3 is TGTGCCAGTAGGGCGGACAGGGGGCTCACCGGGGAGCTGTTTTTT. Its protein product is CASRADRGLTGELFF.